A single sample is the source of the 22 T cell receptor beta chains below, sequenced in a study of Tregs in tolerant kidney transplant recipients. Recipients received nonmyeloablative bone marrow transplants from related graft donors, with transient mixed chimerism. The assay was immunoSEQ multiplex PCR, and TCRdb's table has in-frame clones only and misses some. The table shows tens of thousands of clones, with 90% to 95% occurring only once. The sample here was CD4+ T cells from blood (PBMCs), taken 24 months after the transplant. These receptors were collected from a human patient who received a combined kidney and bone marrow transplant. Some T cells may be the graft donor's.

The CDR3 bases are TGTGCCAGCAGCTTGGCAGGACATTACGAGCAGTACTTC. Protein product: CASSLAGHYEQYF. The rearrangement uses TRBV5-4 and TRBJ2-7; possibly TRBD1 for D (5 bases). The germline CDR1 and CDR2 sequences are SGHNT and YYREEE (reference sequence). The V and J ends lost 0 bases and 4 bases respectively, with 8 bases between them. This CDR3 is 13 amino acids long. Complete variable domain (other parts from reference TRBV5-4 and TRBJ2-7): ETGVTQSPTHLIKTRGQQVTLRCSSQSGHNTVSWYQQALGQGPQFIFQYYREEENGRGNFPPRFSGLQFPNYSSELNVNALELDDSALYLCASSLAGHYEQYFGPGTRLTVT.

The chain joins TRBV28 to TRBJ1-2, with unresolved D. The CDR3 has 12 amino acids. V lost 1 base and J 8 bases, leaving 8 bases between the germline ends. Looked up from germline, CDR1 is MDHEN and CDR2 is SYDVKM. The CDR3 coding sequence is TGTGCCAGCAGTTTATCACTATCGGGCTACACCTTC. Its translation is CASSLSLSGYTF.

This clone was counted a single time. This chain links TRBV7-9 with TRBJ2-5, with D possibly matching TRBD2 (5 bases). Germline loops: CDR1 SEHNR, CDR2 FQNEAQ (reference sequence). The CDR3 has 14 amino acids. V gave up 0 bases and J gave up 5 bases, with 10 bases separating them. The CDR3 loop is CASSLAGAGETQYF. The DNA of the CDR3 is TGTGCCAGCAGCTTAGCGGGCGCGGGCGAGACCCAGTACTTC.

The chain uses TRBV9 and TRBJ1-6; maybe TRBD1 (5 bases). There are 13 residues in the CDR3. V lost 0 bases and J lost 15, with 13 bases in between. Germline V gene lookup returns CDR1 SGDLS and CDR2 YYNGEE. CDR3 DNA: TGTGCCAGCAGCGTAGGCCGTTGGGGCAACCTCCACTTT. Translating it yields CASSVGRWGNLHF. Complete variable domain (other parts from reference TRBV9 and TRBJ1-6): DSGVTQTPKHLITATGQRVTLRCSPRSGDLSVYWYQQSLDQGLQFLIQYYNGEERAKGNILERFSAQQFPDLHSELNLSSLELGDSALYFCASSVGRWGNLHFGNGTRLTVT.

This chain uses TRBV4-1 with TRBJ2-4; D is ambiguous. The CDR3 totals 16 residues. Germline assignment: CDR1 MGHRA and CDR2 YSYEKL. Trimming took 7 bases from V and 1 from J, leaving 17 bases between them. The CDR3 nucleotides read TGCGCCAGCACCAACGAAAACGGGTCGGCCAAAAACATTCAGTACTTC. Its protein is CASTNENGSAKNIQYF.

This clone was recorded only once. The chain carries TRBV5-1 and TRBJ2-7; TRBD1 is a possible D gene (6 bases). The V gene lost 4 bases and the J gene lost 10 bases, with 18 bases spanning the gap. This CDR3 has 13 residues. Germline values: CDR1 SGHRS, CDR2 YFSETQ. CDR3 in DNA: TGCGCCAGCAGCACTGAAACCAGGGGCCCTCAGTACTTC. It is translated as CASSTETRGPQYF.

This clone appeared a few times. The chain is built from TRBV6-6 and TRBJ1-3, with D possibly matching TRBD1 (6 bases). Germline V gene sequence: CDR1 MNHNY, CDR2 SVGAGI (reference sequence). This CDR3 has 15 residues. V lost 6 bases and J lost 4, with 16 bases in between. As DNA, the CDR3 is TGTGCCAGCAGCTCCATACAGGGTTCGGGAAACACCATATATTTT. Its protein is CASSSIQGSGNTIYF.

This sequence joins TRBV30 and TRBJ2-2; 16 nucleotides match TRBD2. The germline V gene encodes CDR1 GTSNPN and CDR2 SVGIG (reference sequence). V gave up 2 bases and J gave up 6 bases; unmatched junction bases: 6. This CDR3 is 17 amino acids long. The CDR3 here is CAWSFKGLAGGPGELFF. CDR3 nucleotides: TGTGCCTGGAGTTTCAAGGGACTAGCGGGAGGGCCCGGGGAGCTGTTTTTT. Filled out from reference TRBV30 and TRBJ2-2, the complete variable domain reads SQTIHQWPATLVQPVGSPLSLECTVEGTSNPNLYWYRQAAGRGLQLLFYSVGIGQISSEVPQNLSASRPQDRQFILSSKKLLLSDSGFYLCAWSFKGLAGGPGELFFGEGSRLTVL.

The chain uses TRBV5-1 and TRBJ2-7, with no clear D. The CDR3 sequence is 14 residues long. CDR1 and CDR2 from the germline V gene are SGHRS and YFSETQ. The V end lost 0 bases, the J end lost 6 bases, and 13 bases lay between the germline ends. The DNA for the CDR3 is TGCGCCAGCAGCTTGGATCCCATAGCTCGCGAGCAGTACTTC. This encodes CASSLDPIAREQYF.

The CDR3 DNA reads as TGCAGTTGGGAGCTTGAAGAGACCCAGTACTTC. It specifies CSWELEETQYF. The J gene is TRBJ2-5, the V gene TRBV20-1; D possibly corresponds to TRBD2 (5 bases). The CDR3 spans 11 residues. The V gene's germline CDR1 is DFQATT and CDR2 SNEGSKA (reference sequence). Deletions cut 8 bases from V and 3 bases from J, with 10 bases between.

The chain has TRBV28 and TRBJ1-2; tentatively, D is TRBD1 (5 bases). CDR3 length equals 15 residues. Germline V gene sequence: CDR1 MDHEN, CDR2 SYDVKM. Between the trimmed V and J ends, which lost 6 bases and 4 bases, there was a span of 18 bases. In DNA, the CDR3 is TGTGCCAGCAGCCAGGGTGGAGCTTCTGGCTATGGCTACACCTTC. This translates into CASSQGGASGYGYTF.

The gene calls are TRBV28 and TRBJ2-7, with 7 bases that match TRBD1. V dropped 10 bases and J dropped 4; count of bases not matched to a gene: 7. The CDR3 length is 12 residues. CDR1 MDHEN and CDR2 SYDVKM come from the germline V gene. The CDR3 region has the DNA TGTGCCACCGGGACAGCTAAATACGAGCAGTACTTC. Amino acids: CATGTAKYEQYF. Variable domain in full (rest from reference TRBV28 and TRBJ2-7): DVKVTQSSRYLVKRTGEKVFLECVQDMDHENMFWYRQDPGLGLRLIYFSYDVKMKEKGDIPEGYSVSREKKERFSLILESASTNQTSMYLCATGTAKYEQYFGPGTRLTVT.

Points on this clone: Other nucleotide sequences in the sample specify the same CDR3. The rearrangement uses TRBV7-8 and TRBJ1-5, with unresolved D. Germline V gene sequence: CDR1 SGHVS, CDR2 FQNEAQ. CDR3 length: 14 amino acids. Trimming removed 1 base at V and 5 bases at J, with 9 bases between. CDR3 in amino acids: CASSLGGAYQPQHF. CDR3 DNA: TGTGCCAGCAGCTTAGGGGGAGCTTATCAGCCCCAGCATTTT.

A single count supports this clone. The J gene is TRBJ1-5, the V gene TRBV29-1, with 7 bases fitting TRBD1. Germline loops: CDR1 SQVTM, CDR2 ANQGSEA. J lost 8 bases, V lost 6 bases, and 13 bases had no gene match. This CDR3 is 14 amino acids long. CDR3 loop: CSVALGGGSEPQHF. The CDR3, as DNA: TGCAGCGTCGCGTTAGGAGGGGGCAGTGAGCCCCAGCATTTT.

The chain links TRBV7-2 to TRBJ2-1; TRBD2 agrees at 7 bases. V dropped 4 bases and J dropped 8; count of bases not matched to a gene: 5. The CDR3 consists of 13 residues. The germline V gene has CDR1 SGHTA and CDR2 FQGNSA. The CDR3 nucleotides are TGTGCCAGCAGCTGGGGGACTAAGGATGAGCAGTTCTTC. As protein: CASSWGTKDEQFF.

J is TRBJ1-5 and V is TRBV4-1; no definite D call. Germline V gene sequence: CDR1 MGHRA, CDR2 YSYEKL. V gave up 3 bases and J gave up 9 bases, with 15 bases separating them. The CDR3 totals 14 residues. Here the CDR3 reads CASSQTPGVTPQHF. Written as DNA, the CDR3 is TGCGCCAGCAGCCAGACCCCCGGGGTCACGCCCCAGCATTTT.

The V and J genes are TRBV6-1 and TRBJ2-5; D perhaps matches TRBD2 (6 bases). Matching the DNA end better, TRBJ2-7 makes the J call doubtful. The CDR3 spans 14 residues. Germline CDR1 is MNHNS and CDR2 is SASEGT. The CDR3 is CASRSGPRSYEQYF. Written as DNA, the CDR3 is TGTGCCAGCAGGAGCGGGCCCCGGTCCTACGAGCAGTACTTC.

The chain carries TRBV19 and TRBJ1-2; D is unclear. Trimming pared 3 bases from V and 3 bases from J, leaving 8 bases between. The CDR3 totals 13 residues. CDR1 is LNHDA and CDR2 is SQIVND in the germline V gene (reference sequence). The CDR3 loop is CASSMVRDYGYTF. The CDR3 nucleotides read TGTGCCAGTAGTATGGTACGGGACTATGGCTACACCTTC.

This clone has only one observation. This chain links TRBV6-5 with TRBJ1-2; the match to TRBD1 covers 9 bases. There are 14 residues in the CDR3. V gave up 6 bases and J gave up 8 bases; unmatched junction bases: 10. Looked up from germline, CDR1 is MNHEY and CDR2 is SVGAGI. In nucleotides, the CDR3 is TGTGCCAGCAGAAGGACAGGGGATATGAGCGGCTACACCTTC. It translates to CASRRTGDMSGYTF.

The count of this clone is one. V usage is TRBV19 and J usage is TRBJ2-5; 7 positions match TRBD2. Judging by the DNA end, TRBJ2-7 fits better; the J call may be wrong. Per germline, CDR1 LNHDA and CDR2 SQIVND (reference sequence). The CDR3 runs to 14 residues. CDR3 bases: TGTGCCAGTAGTATCGCGGGAGTCTACTACGAGCAGTACTTC. Translated, it gives CASSIAGVYYEQYF.

This chain connects TRBV6-1 to TRBJ1-2; 8 positions agree with TRBD1. The germline gives CDR1 MNHNS, CDR2 SASEGT. The CDR3 length is 15 residues. V dropped 4 bases and J dropped 8; count of bases not matched to a gene: 12. The CDR3: CASSGYRGKLEGYTF. In DNA form, the CDR3 reads TGTGCCAGCAGTGGTTACAGGGGGAAATTGGAGGGCTACACCTTC.

J is TRBJ2-7 and V is TRBV9, with TRBD2 identical over 9 bases. The germline gives CDR1 SGDLS, CDR2 YYNGEE. Trimming at V came to 4 bases and at J to 5 bases, leaving 7 bases not matched to a gene. The CDR3 extends over 14 amino acids. CDR3 DNA: TGTGCCAGCAGCCCTGGGCTAGCGGGAAACGAGCAGTACTTC. It yields the protein CASSPGLAGNEQYF.